This T cell receptor beta chain was identified in a study of blood T cell repertoires in COVID-19. For the study at large: PBMCs, B-cell-depleted T cells, or T cells were the source of the cDNA or gDNA that made up the material.

V lost 5 bases and J lost 3, with 8 bases in between. This CDR3 is 13 amino acids long. Germline CDR1 and CDR2: LNHDA and SQIVND (reference sequence). Original handling: For nucleated cells, counts were estimated from reference gene primer amplification. TCRdb keeps only in-frame clones here, not all; method: immunoSEQ multiplex PCR. D and trimming were read from the DNA, whereas the V and J calls and clone size are those reported in that table. The sample lists over 100,000 clones; approximately 86% were seen once. Sequencing was done on a sample of peripheral blood. The chain has TRBV19 and TRBJ1-5; D not certain. This receptor was obtained from a man between 45 and 60 years old with active or convalescent COVID-19. In DNA, the CDR3 is TGTGCCAGTAGTCAGGACTCCAATCAGCCCCAGCATTTT. Its protein is CASSQDSNQPQHF.